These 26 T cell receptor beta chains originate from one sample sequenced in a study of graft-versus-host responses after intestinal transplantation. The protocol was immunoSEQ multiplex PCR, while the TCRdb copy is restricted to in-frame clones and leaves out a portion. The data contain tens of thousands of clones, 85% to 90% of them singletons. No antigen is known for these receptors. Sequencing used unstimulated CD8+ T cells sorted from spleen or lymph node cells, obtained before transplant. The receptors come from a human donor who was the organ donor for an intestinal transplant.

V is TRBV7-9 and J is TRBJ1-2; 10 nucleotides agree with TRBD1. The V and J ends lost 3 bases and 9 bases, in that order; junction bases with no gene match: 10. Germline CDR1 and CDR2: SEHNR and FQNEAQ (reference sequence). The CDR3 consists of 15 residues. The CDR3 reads CASSLVGTGVESYTF. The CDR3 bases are TGTGCCAGCAGCTTGGTTGGGACAGGGGTTGAGAGCTACACCTTC.

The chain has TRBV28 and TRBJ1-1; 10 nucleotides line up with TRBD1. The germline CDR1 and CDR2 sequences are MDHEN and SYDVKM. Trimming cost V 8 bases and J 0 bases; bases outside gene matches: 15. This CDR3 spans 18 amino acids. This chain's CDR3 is CASSNRERDRGMNTEAFF. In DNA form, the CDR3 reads TGTGCCAGCTCAAACCGGGAAAGGGACAGGGGCATGAACACTGAAGCTTTCTTT.

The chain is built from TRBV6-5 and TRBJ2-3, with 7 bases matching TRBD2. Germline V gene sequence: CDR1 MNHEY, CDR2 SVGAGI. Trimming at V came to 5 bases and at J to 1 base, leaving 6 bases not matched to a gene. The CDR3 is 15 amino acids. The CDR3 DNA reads TGTGCCAGCAGTCCGACTAGCTACGGCACAGATACGCAGTATTTT. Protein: CASSPTSYGTDTQYF.

The CDR3 DNA reads TGTGCCAGCAGCTTAGCTAGCGGGGGCCTAATTTACAATGAGCAGTTCTTC. As protein: CASSLASGGLIYNEQFF. The rearrangement uses TRBV7-9 and TRBJ2-1; 9 positions agree with TRBD2. This CDR3 is 17 amino acids long. V shed 0 bases, J shed 4 bases, and the junction held 7 bases outside the gene matches. Looked up from germline, CDR1 is SEHNR and CDR2 is FQNEAQ (reference sequence).

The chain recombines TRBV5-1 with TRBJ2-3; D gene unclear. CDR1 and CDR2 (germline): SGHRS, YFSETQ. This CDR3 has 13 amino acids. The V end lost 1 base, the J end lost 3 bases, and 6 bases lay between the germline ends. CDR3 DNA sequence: TGCGCCAGCAGCTTGACTCGGACAGATACGCAGTATTTT. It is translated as CASSLTRTDTQYF.

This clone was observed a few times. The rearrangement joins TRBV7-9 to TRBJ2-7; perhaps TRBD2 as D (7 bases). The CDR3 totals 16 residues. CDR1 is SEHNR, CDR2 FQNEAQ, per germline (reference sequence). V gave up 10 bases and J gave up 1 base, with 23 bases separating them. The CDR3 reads CATREGWQGPSYEQYV. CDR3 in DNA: TGTGCCACAAGGGAGGGTTGGCAGGGGCCGTCCTACGAGCAGTACGTC.

Here the CDR3 DNA reads TGTGCCAGCAGCGTAGTCACTAGGCCTAACAGGGGGCGAGGGTACAATGGCTACACCTTC. It is translated as CASSVVTRPNRGRGYNGYTF. The chain combines TRBV9 with TRBJ1-2, with 9 bases aligning to TRBD1. Trimming removed 0 bases from V and 6 bases from J; junction bases left unmatched: 21. Germline V gene data show CDR1 as SGDLS and CDR2 as YYNGEE. The CDR3 sequence is 20 residues long.

The CDR3 DNA reads as TGTGCCAGCAGTCCCGGACAGATCAATCAGCCCCAGCATTTT. Encoded protein: CASSPGQINQPQHF. J is TRBJ1-5 and V is TRBV28; TRBD1 might be the D (6 bases). V gave up 5 bases and J gave up 3 bases, with 11 bases separating them. Germline V gene data show CDR1 as MDHEN and CDR2 as SYDVKM. The CDR3 is made up of 14 amino acids.

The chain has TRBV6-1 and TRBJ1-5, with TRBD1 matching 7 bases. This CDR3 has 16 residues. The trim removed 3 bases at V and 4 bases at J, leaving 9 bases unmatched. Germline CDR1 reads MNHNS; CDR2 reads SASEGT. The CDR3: CASSEEQGKGNQPQHF. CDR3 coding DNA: TGTGCCAGCAGTGAGGAACAGGGGAAGGGGAATCAGCCCCAGCATTTT.

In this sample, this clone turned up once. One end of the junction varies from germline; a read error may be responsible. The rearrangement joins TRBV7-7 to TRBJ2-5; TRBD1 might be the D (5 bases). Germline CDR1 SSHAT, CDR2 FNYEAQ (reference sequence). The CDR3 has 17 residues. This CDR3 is CASSLGAVGVPGETQYF. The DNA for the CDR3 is TGTGCTAGCAGCTTAGGGGCGGTAGGGGTTCCCGGAGAGACCCAGTACTTC.

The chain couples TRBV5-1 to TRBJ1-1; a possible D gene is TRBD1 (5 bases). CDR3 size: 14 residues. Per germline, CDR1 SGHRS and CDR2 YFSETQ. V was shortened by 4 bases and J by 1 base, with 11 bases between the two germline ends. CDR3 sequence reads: CASSLYDRNTEAFF. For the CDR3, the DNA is TGCGCCAGCAGCCTATATGACAGGAACACTGAAGCTTTCTTT.

CDR3: CASSQTGGKNEQFF. Here the CDR3 DNA reads TGTGCCAGCAGCCAGACAGGGGGTAAGAATGAGCAGTTCTTC. V is TRBV14 and J is TRBJ2-1; TRBD1 matches at 9 bases. Germline CDR1 and CDR2: SGHDN and FVKESK. V trimming: 3 bases; J trimming: 7 bases; junction bases outside the gene matches: 4. The CDR3 is 14 residues long.

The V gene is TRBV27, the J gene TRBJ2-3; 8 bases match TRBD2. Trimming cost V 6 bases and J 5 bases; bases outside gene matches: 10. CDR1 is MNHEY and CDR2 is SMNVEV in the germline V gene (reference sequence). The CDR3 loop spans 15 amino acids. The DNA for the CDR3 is TGTGCCAGCAGGTCCTCGGGACTAGTAGGAGATACGCAGTATTTT. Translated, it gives CASRSSGLVGDTQYF.

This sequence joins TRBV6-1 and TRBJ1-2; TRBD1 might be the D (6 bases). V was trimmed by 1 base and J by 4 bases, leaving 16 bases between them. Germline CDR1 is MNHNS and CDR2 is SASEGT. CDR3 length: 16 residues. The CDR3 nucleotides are TGTGCCAGCAGTGAAGAGAACTCTGGGGGCGGCTATGGCTACACCTTC. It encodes CASSEENSGGGYGYTF.

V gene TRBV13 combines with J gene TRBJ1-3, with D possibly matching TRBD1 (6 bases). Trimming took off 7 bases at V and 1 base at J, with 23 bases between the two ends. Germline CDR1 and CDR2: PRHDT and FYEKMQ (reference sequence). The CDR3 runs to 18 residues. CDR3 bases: TGTGCCAGCACCCCCCCCGTCGCCAGGGGATTTTCTGGAAACACCATATATTTT. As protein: CASTPPVARGFSGNTIYF.

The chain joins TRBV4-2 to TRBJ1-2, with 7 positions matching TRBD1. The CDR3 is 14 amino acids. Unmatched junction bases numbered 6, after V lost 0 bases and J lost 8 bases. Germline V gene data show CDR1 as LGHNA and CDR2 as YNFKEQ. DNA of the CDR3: TGTGCCAGCAGCCAAGACCAGGGGGGTGGAGGCTACACCTTC. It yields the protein CASSQDQGGGGYTF.

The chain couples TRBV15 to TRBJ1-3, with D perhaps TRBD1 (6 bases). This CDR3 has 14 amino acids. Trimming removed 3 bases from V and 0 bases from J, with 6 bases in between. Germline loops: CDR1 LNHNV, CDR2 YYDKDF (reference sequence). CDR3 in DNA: TGTGCCACCAGCAGCAGGGGCTCTGGAAACACCATATATTTT. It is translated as CATSSRGSGNTIYF. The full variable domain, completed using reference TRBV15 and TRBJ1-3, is DAMVIQNPRYQVTQFGKPVTLSCSQTLNHNVMYWYQQKSSQAPKLLFHYYDKDFNNEADTPDNFQSRRPNTSFCFLDIRSPGLGDTAMYLCATSSRGSGNTIYFGEGSWLTVV.

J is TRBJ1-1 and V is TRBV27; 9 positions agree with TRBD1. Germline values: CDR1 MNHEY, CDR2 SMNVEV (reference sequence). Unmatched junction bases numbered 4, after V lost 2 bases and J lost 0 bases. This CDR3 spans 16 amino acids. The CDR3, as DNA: TGTGCCAGCAGTTTAACAGGGGGCGGCATGAACACTGAAGCTTTCTTT. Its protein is CASSLTGGGMNTEAFF.

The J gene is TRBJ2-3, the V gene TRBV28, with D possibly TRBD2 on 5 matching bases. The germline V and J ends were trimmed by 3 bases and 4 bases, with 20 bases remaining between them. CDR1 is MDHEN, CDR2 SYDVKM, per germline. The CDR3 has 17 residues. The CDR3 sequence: CASSFWRAYDRPDTQYF. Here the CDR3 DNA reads TGTGCCAGCAGTTTTTGGCGGGCGTACGATAGACCAGATACGCAGTATTTT. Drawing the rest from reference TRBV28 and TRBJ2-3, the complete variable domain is DVKVTQSSRYLVKRTGEKVFLECVQDMDHENMFWYRQDPGLGLRLIYFSYDVKMKEKGDIPEGYSVSREKKERFSLILESASTNQTSMYLCASSFWRAYDRPDTQYFGPGTRLTVL.

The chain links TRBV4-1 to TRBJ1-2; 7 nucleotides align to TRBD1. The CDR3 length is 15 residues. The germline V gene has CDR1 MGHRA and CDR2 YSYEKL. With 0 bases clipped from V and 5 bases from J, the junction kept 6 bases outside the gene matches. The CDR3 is CASSQEGQLGYGYTF. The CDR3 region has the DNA TGCGCCAGCAGCCAAGAGGGACAGTTGGGTTATGGCTACACCTTC.

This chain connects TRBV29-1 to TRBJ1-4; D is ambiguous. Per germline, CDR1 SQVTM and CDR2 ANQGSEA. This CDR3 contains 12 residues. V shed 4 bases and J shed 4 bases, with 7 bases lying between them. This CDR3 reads CSVVANNEKLFF. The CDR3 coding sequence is TGCAGCGTTGTGGCCAATAATGAAAAACTGTTTTTT.

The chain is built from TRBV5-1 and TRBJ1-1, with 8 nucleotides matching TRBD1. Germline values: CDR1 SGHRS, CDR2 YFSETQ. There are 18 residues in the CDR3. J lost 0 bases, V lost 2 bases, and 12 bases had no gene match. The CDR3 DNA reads TGCGCCAGCAGCTTTACGGGCAGGGGGCTAAACCTGAACACTGAAGCTTTCTTT. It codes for CASSFTGRGLNLNTEAFF. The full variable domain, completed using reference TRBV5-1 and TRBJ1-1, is KAGVTQTPRYLIKTRGQQVTLSCSPISGHRSVSWYQQTPGQGLQFLFEYFSETQRNKGNFPGRFSGRQFSNSRSEMNVSTLELGDSALYLCASSFTGRGLNLNTEAFFGQGTRLTVV.

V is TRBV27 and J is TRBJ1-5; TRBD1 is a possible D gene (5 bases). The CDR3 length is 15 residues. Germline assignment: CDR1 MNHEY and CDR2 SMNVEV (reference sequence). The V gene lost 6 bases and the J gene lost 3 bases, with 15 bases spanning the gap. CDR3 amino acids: CASSSLLGANQPQHF. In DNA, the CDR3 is TGTGCCAGCAGCTCCCTCTTAGGGGCCAATCAGCCCCAGCATTTT.

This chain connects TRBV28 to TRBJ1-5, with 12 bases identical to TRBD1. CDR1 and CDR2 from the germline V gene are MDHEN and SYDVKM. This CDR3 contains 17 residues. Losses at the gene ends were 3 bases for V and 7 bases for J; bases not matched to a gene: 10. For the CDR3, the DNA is TGTGCCAGCAGTTTGGGGACCGGGACAGGGGGCTTACAGCCCCAGCATTTT. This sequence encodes CASSLGTGTGGLQPQHF.

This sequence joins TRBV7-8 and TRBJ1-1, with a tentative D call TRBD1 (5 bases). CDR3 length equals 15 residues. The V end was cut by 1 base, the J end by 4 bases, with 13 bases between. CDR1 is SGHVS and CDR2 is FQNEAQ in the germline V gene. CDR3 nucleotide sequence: TGTGCCAGCAGCTTAGTGGCGGGGGGGTCCACTGAAGCTTTCTTT. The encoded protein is CASSLVAGGSTEAFF. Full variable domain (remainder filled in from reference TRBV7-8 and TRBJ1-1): GAGVSQSPRYKVAKRGQDVALRCDPISGHVSLFWYQQALGQGPEFLTYFQNEAQLDKSGLPSDRFFAERPEGSVSTLKIQRTQQEDSAVYLCASSLVAGGSTEAFFGQGTRLTVV.

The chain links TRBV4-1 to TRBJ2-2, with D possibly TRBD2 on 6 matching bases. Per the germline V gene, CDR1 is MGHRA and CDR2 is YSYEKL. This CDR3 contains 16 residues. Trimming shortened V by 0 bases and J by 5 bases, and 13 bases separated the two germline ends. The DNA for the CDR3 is TGCGCCAGCAGCCAAGATCGCGGGGCGTTGACCGGGGAGCTGTTTTTT. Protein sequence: CASSQDRGALTGELFF.